This entry is about one T cell receptor (beta chain). These data originate in a study of T cell changes during pregnancy in multiple sclerosis. The CDR3 extends over 15 amino acids. The V end lost 0 bases, the J end lost 7 bases, and 13 bases lay between the germline ends. Germline CDR1 reads LNHDA; CDR2 reads SQIVND (reference sequence). The protocol was immunoSEQ multiplex PCR, while the TCRdb copy is restricted to in-frame clones and leaves out a portion. The data contain about 48,000 clones, 94% of them seen just once; the ten biggest clones take up 0.4% to 0.6%. The gene calls are TRBV19 and TRBJ1-5; D is uncertain. The sequences come from CD4+ T cells from peripheral blood mononuclear cells, collected in the first trimester of pregnancy. This sequence was found in a female donor with multiple sclerosis, enrolled in a pregnancy study. For the CDR3, the DNA is TGTGCCAGTAGTATAGATCGAGGTGGTCAGCAGCCCCAGCATTTT. Translation: CASSIDRGGQQPQHF.